This T cell receptor (beta chain) was profiled in a study of lymphopenia after photon versus proton radiotherapy. Study results and caveats: Proton therapy kept repertoires fairly stable, unlike photons, which gained effector/memory cells. Better survival with proton therapy was suggested as possible, not demonstrated. After lymphocyte nadir, photon-treated repertoires showed oligoclonal expansion, especially CD8+ Temra.

About this clone: What it recognizes is unknown.

Data came from immunoSEQ multiplex PCR; TCRdb stores just in-frame clones and leaves some out. Here the sample spans tens of thousands of clones, around 80% being singletons. Germline CDR1 KGHSH, CDR2 LQKENI. The CDR3 totals 16 residues. V shed 3 bases and J shed 7 bases, with 19 bases lying between them. This receptor was taken from a man aged 55-75 years with pancreatic cancer. The rearrangement joins TRBV18 to TRBJ2-1; no clear D. Sequencing used peripheral blood, obtained from a patient treated with proton-based radiotherapy. The CDR3: CASSPTNTRAGNEQFF. CDR3 DNA: TGTGCCAGCTCACCTACCAATACACGGGCTGGGAATGAGCAGTTCTTC.